These 18 T cell receptor beta chains were sequenced from one sample in a study of T cell responses to AZD1222 COVID-19 vaccine. The repertoire was sequenced with immunoSEQ multiplex PCR; TCRdb's copy has only in-frame clones and lacks some. The data hold over 120,000 clones, with more than 85% observed a single time. This specimen was peripheral blood, taken after recovery from COVID-19. The origin of the receptors is an adult who had recovered from COVID-19.

The V gene is TRBV18, the J gene TRBJ1-3, with TRBD1 as a possible D gene (5 bases). Germline lookup yields CDR1 KGHSH and CDR2 LQKENI. V shed 1 base and J shed 2 bases, with 9 bases lying between them. CDR3 length: 15 amino acids. CDR3 coding DNA: TGTGCCAGCTCACCACGGGGGGTTCCTGGAAACACCATATATTTT. This sequence encodes CASSPRGVPGNTIYF.

This clone has only one observation. V and J are TRBV19 and TRBJ2-2, with D perhaps TRBD2 (7 bases). CDR3 length: 14 amino acids. The V and J ends lost 6 bases and 6 bases respectively, with 14 bases between them. CDR1 and CDR2 (germline): LNHDA, SQIVND (reference sequence). For the CDR3, the DNA is TGTGCCAGTAGGGGAGGGGGAGGCGCCGGGGAGCTGTTTTTT. Encoded protein: CASRGGGGAGELFF.

The chain couples TRBV24-1 to TRBJ1-2, with D uncertain. Trimming shortened V by 1 base and J by 2 bases, and 4 bases separated the two germline ends. The germline gives CDR1 KGHDR, CDR2 SFDVKD. CDR3 length: 13 residues. CDR3 in amino acids: CATSDLNNYGYTF. The CDR3 DNA reads TGTGCCACCAGTGATTTAAACAACTATGGCTACACCTTC.

This clone appeared a single time. This rearrangement joins TRBV10-3 to TRBJ2-1; D gene uncertain. CDR1 and CDR2 (germline): ENHRY, SYGVKD. With 2 bases removed from V and 5 bases from J, the gap between germline ends came to 4 bases. CDR3 length: 12 amino acids. The CDR3 sequence: CAISEIDNEQFF. DNA of the CDR3: TGTGCCATCAGTGAGATCGACAATGAGCAGTTCTTC.

The chain carries TRBV7-6 and TRBJ2-4; a possible D gene is TRBD2 (5 bases). Germline CDR1 reads SGHVS; CDR2 reads FNYEAQ. The V gene lost 5 bases and the J gene lost 2 bases, with 19 bases spanning the gap. There are 17 residues in the CDR3. DNA of the CDR3: TGTGCCAGCAGCCTAAGCCGACCAAGCGGAACCAAAAACATTCAGTACTTC. This translates into CASSLSRPSGTKNIQYF. The entire variable domain, with the rest obtained from reference TRBV7-6 and TRBJ2-4, is as follows: GAGVSQSPRYKVTKRGQDVALRCDPISGHVSLYWYRQALGQGPEFLTYFNYEAQQDKSGLPNDRFSAERPEGSISTLTIQRTEQRDSAMYRCASSLSRPSGTKNIQYFGAGTRLSVL.

The chain combines TRBV27 with TRBJ2-7; 9 bases agree with TRBD1. There are 16 residues in the CDR3. Germline loops: CDR1 MNHEY, CDR2 SMNVEV (reference sequence). The junction had 10 bases not matched to a gene; V was cut back by 6 bases and J by 1 base. CDR3 residues: CASRLMGQGISYEQYF. CDR3 DNA sequence: TGTGCCAGCAGATTAATGGGACAGGGCATATCCTACGAGCAGTACTTC.

CDR3: CASSLGLNTGELFF. Here the CDR3 DNA reads TGTGCCAGCAGTTTGGGCCTCAACACCGGGGAGCTGTTTTTT. The genes are TRBV28 and TRBJ2-2; D unresolved. V was pared by 3 bases and J by 2 bases, with 7 bases between. Germline V gives CDR1 MDHEN, CDR2 SYDVKM. The CDR3 is 14 residues long.

The J gene is TRBJ1-5, the V gene TRBV28; the D gene is possibly TRBD1 (5 bases). Germline CDR1 MDHEN, CDR2 SYDVKM. V lost 6 bases and J lost 1, with 22 bases in between. The CDR3 totals 18 residues. The CDR3 coding sequence is TGTGCCAGCAGCTCACCCGCCGGGGGTGGGGTAAGCAATCAGCCCCAGCATTTT. This codes for CASSSPAGGGVSNQPQHF. Full variable domain (missing parts from reference TRBV28 and TRBJ1-5): DVKVTQSSRYLVKRTGEKVFLECVQDMDHENMFWYRQDPGLGLRLIYFSYDVKMKEKGDIPEGYSVSREKKERFSLILESASTNQTSMYLCASSSPAGGGVSNQPQHFGDGTRLSIL.

The V call is TRBV3-1 (or the pseudogene TRBV3-2), the J call TRBJ1-1; D not certain. CDR1 is LGHDT and CDR2 is YNNKEL in the germline V gene (reference sequence). This CDR3 is built from 12 residues. Trimming pared 4 bases from V and 5 bases from J, leaving 8 bases between. In nucleotides, the CDR3 is TGTGCCAGCAGCCTCACGGGGACTGAAGCTTTCTTT. It specifies CASSLTGTEAFF.

This chain uses TRBV19 with TRBJ2-7, with a possible D match to TRBD1 (5 bases). Trimming took 0 bases from V and 6 from J, leaving 6 bases between them. The CDR3 consists of 12 residues. Germline V gene lookup returns CDR1 LNHDA and CDR2 SQIVND (reference sequence). CDR3 region: CASSIEGVEQYF. DNA for the CDR3: TGTGCCAGTAGTATAGAAGGGGTCGAGCAGTACTTC.

The rearrangement uses TRBV9 and TRBJ1-2; D may be TRBD1 (6 bases). Trimming cost V 4 bases and J 5 bases, with 12 bases left between them. Looked up from germline, CDR1 is SGDLS and CDR2 is YYNGEE. The CDR3 contains 13 residues. The CDR3 loop reads CASSTRDTYGYTF. CDR3 DNA sequence: TGTGCCAGCAGCACCCGGGACACATATGGCTACACCTTC.

This rearrangement joins TRBV30 to TRBJ1-4; maybe TRBD1 (5 bases). The CDR3 loop spans 13 amino acids. V lost 2 bases, J lost 6 bases, and 10 bases lay in between. The germline V gene encodes CDR1 GTSNPN and CDR2 SVGIG (reference sequence). The DNA for the CDR3 is TGTGCCTGGAGTTCCGGGGGAGATGAAAAACTGTTTTTT. Protein sequence: CAWSSGGDEKLFF.

The chain links TRBV28 to TRBJ1-2; TRBD1 is a possible D gene (5 bases). The V end lost 1 base, the J end lost 8 bases, and 8 bases lay between the germline ends. There are 12 residues in the CDR3. Germline loops: CDR1 MDHEN, CDR2 SYDVKM. CDR3 DNA sequence: TGTGCCAGCAGTTTATCAGGGAGGGGCTACACCTTC. Residues: CASSLSGRGYTF.

This chain links TRBV3-1 (or the pseudogene TRBV3-2) with TRBJ1-2, with D perhaps TRBD1 (6 bases). The CDR3 spans 15 residues. CDR1 and CDR2 from the germline V gene are LGHDT and YNNKEL (reference sequence). V dropped 4 bases and J dropped 2 bases, with 14 bases sitting between them. DNA for the CDR3: TGTGCCAGCAGCCCCGGAGGGGGAGCCAACTATGGCTACACCTTC. This encodes CASSPGGGANYGYTF.

This CDR3 is CAWSDLGTSANYGYTF. The CDR3 bases are TGTGCCTGGAGTGATCTTGGGACATCAGCTAACTATGGCTACACCTTC. The genes are TRBV30 and TRBJ1-2, with D possibly TRBD1 on 6 matching bases. V was shortened by 1 base and J by 0 bases, with 15 bases between the two germline ends. This CDR3 is 16 amino acids long. Germline V gene data show CDR1 as GTSNPN and CDR2 as SVGIG (reference sequence). Supplemented by reference TRBV30 and TRBJ1-2, the full variable domain reads SQTIHQWPATLVQPVGSPLSLECTVEGTSNPNLYWYRQAAGRGLQLLFYSVGIGQISSEVPQNLSASRPQDRQFILSSKKLLLSDSGFYLCAWSDLGTSANYGYTFGSGTRLTVV.

The chain combines TRBV6-4 with TRBJ1-1; D is unclear. V shed 0 bases and J shed 1 base, with 6 bases lying between them. Germline CDR1 reads MRHNA; CDR2 reads SNTAGT. The CDR3 runs 14 residues. The CDR3 sequence: CASSDSGWNTEAFF. Here the CDR3 DNA reads TGTGCCAGCAGTGACTCGGGGTGGAACACTGAAGCTTTCTTT.

The chain recombines TRBV6-1 with TRBJ2-7; D unresolved. In germline, CDR1 is MNHNS, CDR2 SASEGT. CDR3 length: 14 residues. V gave up 0 bases and J gave up 3 bases, with 9 bases separating them. The CDR3 reads CASSEAPGGYEQYF. The CDR3 coding sequence is TGTGCCAGCAGTGAAGCCCCGGGTGGCTACGAGCAGTACTTC.

The genes are TRBV28 and TRBJ2-3, with a possible D match to TRBD1 (6 bases). CDR3 length: 15 amino acids. Deletions cut 6 bases from V and 4 bases from J, with 17 bases between. The germline CDR1 and CDR2 sequences are MDHEN and SYDVKM. CDR3 region: CASRSQGIPPDTQYF. The CDR3 nucleotides read TGTGCCAGCAGGTCACAGGGTATTCCCCCAGATACGCAGTATTTT. The whole variable domain, remainder taken from reference TRBV28 and TRBJ2-3, is DVKVTQSSRYLVKRTGEKVFLECVQDMDHENMFWYRQDPGLGLRLIYFSYDVKMKEKGDIPEGYSVSREKKERFSLILESASTNQTSMYLCASRSQGIPPDTQYFGPGTRLTVL.